What follows are 24 T cell receptor beta chains derived from one specimen sequenced in a study of metastatic and nonmetastatic thyroid tumors. Patients underwent thyroid surgery, and none had received any treatment before it. TCRdb reassembled clones from the PCR reads with MiXCR. The sample lists approximately 74,000 clones; approximately 14% were seen once. Input material: blood. The receptor source for this set is a male donor with papillary thyroid cancer or a benign thyroid nodule (not recorded which). Some clones in this sample may be carry-over from other donors' samples.

This clone was observed many times. This chain joins TRBV18 and TRBJ2-7, with TRBD1 matching over 8 bases. Trimming removed 3 bases from V and 3 bases from J; junction bases left unmatched: 7. CDR1 KGHSH and CDR2 LQKENI come from the germline V gene. The CDR3 runs to 15 residues. CDR3 in DNA: TGTGCCAGCTCACCCAGACAGGGGAAGTACTACGAGCAGTACTTC. This codes for CASSPRQGKYYEQYF.

This clone was detected many times. V and J are TRBV30 and TRBJ2-5, with 8 positions matching TRBD1. CDR3 length: 12 amino acids. Per germline, CDR1 GTSNPN and CDR2 SVGIG (reference sequence). V shed 1 base, J shed 5 bases, and the junction held 0 bases outside the gene matches. The CDR3 nucleotides are TGTGCCTGGAGTGGACAGGGGGAGACCCAGTACTTC. It encodes CAWSGQGETQYF.

This clone showed up many times. The identical CDR3 is also encoded by other nucleotide sequences in the sample. The chain employs TRBV29-1 and TRBJ1-5, with 9 bases lining up with TRBD1. CDR1 SQVTM and CDR2 ANQGSEA come from the germline V gene. Losses at the gene ends were 6 bases for V and 3 bases for J; bases not matched to a gene: 9. The CDR3 consists of 15 residues. CDR3 nucleotides: TGCAGCGTAGGGGGCGGGACAGGGAACAATCAGCCCCAGCATTTT. Amino acid sequence: CSVGGGTGNNQPQHF.

The chain employs TRBV20-1 and TRBJ1-5, with 9 bases identical to TRBD1. V lost 6 bases and J lost 4; bases outside the gene matches: 10. In germline, CDR1 is DFQATT, CDR2 SNEGSKA (reference sequence). This CDR3 is built from 15 residues. This CDR3 reads CSATTGGSINQPQHF. The CDR3 DNA reads as TGCAGTGCCACCACAGGGGGCTCAATTAATCAGCCCCAGCATTTT.

In this sample, this clone turned up many times. The rearrangement uses TRBV11-2 and TRBJ1-4; D gene ambiguous. Germline loops: CDR1 SGHAT, CDR2 FQNNGV. The CDR3 sequence is 16 residues long. Trimming left V 1 base short and J 0 bases short, with 9 bases between. CDR3 nucleotide sequence: TGTGCCAGCAGCTTAGGTCGAGAGACAACTAATGAAAAACTGTTTTTT. This gives the protein CASSLGRETTNEKLFF.

This clone was recorded many times. The chain links TRBV19 to TRBJ2-2; 8 bases are a match to TRBD1. Germline V gene data show CDR1 as LNHDA and CDR2 as SQIVND (reference sequence). The V gene end was trimmed by 7 bases and the J gene end by 7 bases; junction bases not matched to a gene: 17. This CDR3 has 17 residues. This CDR3 reads CASTKRDRGSLSGELFF. CDR3 bases: TGTGCCAGTACCAAGCGAGACAGGGGAAGTCTGAGCGGGGAGCTGTTTTTT. Variable domain in full (rest from reference TRBV19 and TRBJ2-2): DGGITQSPKYLFRKEGQNVTLSCEQNLNHDAMYWYRQDPGQGLRLIYYSQIVNDFQKGDIAEGYSVSREKKESFPLTVTSAQKNPTAFYLCASTKRDRGSLSGELFFGEGSRLTVL.

The chain employs TRBV5-1 and TRBJ2-1, with D tentatively TRBD1 or TRBD2 (5 bases each). This CDR3 region has 15 residues. Per the germline V gene, CDR1 is SGHRS and CDR2 is YFSETQ. The germline V and J ends were trimmed by 5 bases and 3 bases, with 15 bases remaining between them. CDR3 in amino acids: CASRSRGDYYNEQFF. DNA of the CDR3: TGCGCCAGCAGATCAAGAGGGGATTACTACAATGAGCAGTTCTTC.

There are many counts of this clone. Other DNA sequences from this sample encode an identical CDR3 as well. The V call is TRBV28, the J call TRBJ1-4; tentative D call: TRBD1 (5 bases). The germline V and J ends were trimmed by 3 bases and 8 bases, with 13 bases remaining between them. There are 14 residues in the CDR3. Germline V CDR1 and CDR2: MDHEN, SYDVKM. Here the CDR3 reads CASSLEGLGEKLFF. The CDR3 DNA sequence: TGTGCCAGCAGTTTGGAGGGGCTGGGGGAAAAACTGTTTTTT.

This clone was detected many times. The chain couples TRBV10-1 to TRBJ2-6, with D perhaps TRBD1 (5 bases). V was shortened by 8 bases and J by 4 bases, with 15 bases between the two germline ends. This CDR3 comprises 15 residues. Germline V gene data show CDR1 as WNHNN and CDR2 as SYGVQD (reference sequence). Here the CDR3 DNA reads TGCGCCAGCGTTTCAAGGGGTGCCGGGGCCAACGTCCTGACTTTC. This sequence encodes CASVSRGAGANVLTF.

This clone was observed many times. The V call is TRBV10-2, the J call TRBJ2-2; TRBD2 aligns across 10 bases. The CDR3 covers 14 residues. Trimming removed 7 bases from V and 6 bases from J; junction bases left unmatched: 5. Germline V gene lookup returns CDR1 WSHSY and CDR2 SAAADI. CDR3 in amino acids: CASMLAGVAGELFF. CDR3 nucleotide sequence: TGCGCCAGCATGCTAGCGGGAGTCGCCGGGGAGCTGTTTTTT.

This clone has a count of ten or more. J is TRBJ2-3 and V is TRBV12-3 or TRBV12-4; 12 nucleotides match TRBD2. With 8 bases clipped from V and 3 bases from J, the junction kept 12 bases outside the gene matches. There are 17 residues in the CDR3. The CDR3 DNA is TGTGCCAGCTCCCAAGGACTAGCGGGAACTCAAACAGATACGCAGTATTTT. It specifies CASSQGLAGTQTDTQYF.

This clone was counted many times. This rearrangement joins TRBV19 to TRBJ1-1; TRBD1 is a possible D gene (6 bases). Germline CDR1 is LNHDA and CDR2 is SQIVND (reference sequence). CDR3 length: 16 amino acids. Trimming cost V 3 bases and J 0 bases, with 14 bases left between them. This CDR3 is CASSIDPQGLNTEAFF. The DNA of the CDR3 is TGTGCCAGTAGTATCGACCCACAGGGTCTGAACACTGAAGCTTTCTTT.

At least ten counts were recorded for this clone. V usage is TRBV7-2 and J usage is TRBJ1-5; D gene ambiguous. CDR3 size: 15 residues. The V gene lost 0 bases and the J gene lost 0 bases, with 6 bases spanning the gap. Germline V gene sequence: CDR1 SGHTA, CDR2 FQGNSA. CDR3 nucleotides: TGTGCCAGCAGCTTAGCGTGGGGTAGCAATCAGCCCCAGCATTTT. It encodes CASSLAWGSNQPQHF.

This clone has a count of ten or more. CDR3 protein: CASSFDSENYGYTF. The CDR3 DNA reads as TGCGCCAGCAGCTTTGACAGCGAAAACTATGGCTACACCTTC. V is TRBV5-1 and J is TRBJ1-2, with D maybe TRBD1 (5 bases). This CDR3 spans 14 amino acids. Trimming took off 2 bases at V and 2 bases at J, with 10 bases between the two ends. Germline lookup yields CDR1 SGHRS and CDR2 YFSETQ.

In its sample, this clone was seen a few times. One end of the junction varies from germline; a read error may be responsible. This CDR3 is also generated by other DNA sequences in the sample. This chain links TRBV19 with TRBJ1-5; no clear D gene. Germline CDR1 LNHDA, CDR2 SQIVND (reference sequence). The CDR3 is 14 amino acids. The CDR3 loop reads CASSIKMGNQPQHF. In DNA, the CDR3 is TGTGCCAGTAGTATAAAAATGGGCAACCAGCCCCAGCATTTT.

This clone was picked up many times. Here the CDR3 DNA reads TGCAGTGCCGTAGAGGGGACAGTCAATGAAAAACTGTTTTTT. As protein: CSAVEGTVNEKLFF. The chain joins TRBV20-1 to TRBJ1-4; 7 bases match TRBD1. This CDR3 is built from 14 residues. Per the germline V gene, CDR1 is DFQATT and CDR2 is SNEGSKA (reference sequence). V shed 6 bases and J 5 bases; nucleotides not matched to a gene: 9.

This clone came up many times. V gene TRBV2 combines with J gene TRBJ2-2, with D unclear. V gave up 3 bases and J gave up 0 bases, with 8 bases separating them. This CDR3 is 15 amino acids long. Germline CDR1 SNHLY, CDR2 FYNNEI. CDR3 amino acids: CASSEASTNTGELFF. CDR3 nucleotides: TGTGCCAGCAGTGAGGCCTCCACGAACACCGGGGAGCTGTTTTTT. Using reference TRBV2 and TRBJ2-2 for the parts outside the CDR3, the full variable domain is EPEVTQTPSHQVTQMGQEVILRCVPISNHLYFYWYRQILGQKVEFLVSFYNNEISEKSEIFDDQFSVERPDGSNFTLKIRSTKLEDSAMYFCASSEASTNTGELFFGEGSRLTVL.

The sample holds many counts of this clone. The gene calls are TRBV7-3 and TRBJ2-1; 9 bases fit TRBD2. Germline trimming cut 1 base from V and 8 bases from J; bases unmatched to any gene: 6. This CDR3 is built from 15 residues. Per the germline V gene, CDR1 is SGHTA and CDR2 is FQGTGA. This CDR3 is CASSLSSGSSYEQFF. The DNA for the CDR3 is TGTGCCAGCAGCTTAAGTAGCGGGAGCTCTTATGAGCAGTTCTTC.

This clone was picked up many times. This chain uses TRBV6-2 or TRBV6-3 with TRBJ1-4; D is undetermined. The CDR3 spans 13 residues. Germline V gene data show CDR1 as MNHEY and CDR2 as SVGEGT. Trimming shortened V by 1 base and J by 6 bases, and 6 bases separated the two germline ends. For the CDR3, the DNA is TGTGCCAGCAGTTACTTAGAATATGAAAAACTGTTTTTT. This translates into CASSYLEYEKLFF.

This clone was detected a few times. J is TRBJ2-7 and V is TRBV10-3, with TRBD1 matching over 7 bases. The CDR3 contains 18 residues. The V gene's germline CDR1 is ENHRY and CDR2 SYGVKD. With V trimmed by 4 bases and J by 0 bases, 15 bases remained unmatched. CDR3 DNA: TGTGCCATCAGTGGGACAGGTGGCTTCGAAAAAAGCTCCTACGAGCAGTACTTC. This gives the protein CAISGTGGFEKSSYEQYF.

On this clone itself: This may be a read error, as it is one base from a much larger clone. J is TRBJ1-1 and V is TRBV29-1; D may be TRBD1 (6 bases). The germline V gene encodes CDR1 SQVTM and CDR2 ANQGSEA. The CDR3 length is 16 residues. The V and J ends lost 1 base and 0 bases respectively, with 15 bases between them. The CDR3 region has the DNA TGCAGCGTTGAAGCTCTTAGGGGGTCCATGAACACTGAAGCTTTCTTT. This codes for CSVEALRGSMNTEAFF. The whole variable domain, filled in from reference TRBV29-1 and TRBJ1-1, reads SAVISQKPSRDICQRGTSLTIQCQVDSQVTMMFWYRQQPGQSLTLIATANQGSEATYESGFVIDKFPISRPNLTFSTLTVSNMSPEDSSIYLCSVEALRGSMNTEAFFGQGTRLTVV.

This clone was found many times. The chain is built from TRBV7-9 and TRBJ1-2; D is unresolved. From germline, CDR1 is SEHNR and CDR2 FQNEAQ (reference sequence). There are 14 residues in the CDR3. V was trimmed by 1 base and J by 1 base, leaving 7 bases between them. CDR3 nucleotides: TGTGCCAGCAGCTTAGAGTTGAGTAACTATGGCTACACCTTC. Residues: CASSLELSNYGYTF. The full variable domain, with the rest looked up from reference TRBV7-9 and TRBJ1-2, is DTGVSQNPRHKITKRGQNVTFRCDPISEHNRLYWYRQTLGQGPEFLTYFQNEAQLEKSRLLSDRFSAERPKGSFSTLEIQRTEQGDSAMYLCASSLELSNYGYTFGSGTRLTVV.

This clone was detected many times. The chain carries TRBV19 and TRBJ1-1; tentative D call: TRBD1 (5 bases). The ends were cut back, 4 bases at V and 5 bases at J, with 14 bases in the middle. The V gene's germline CDR1 is LNHDA and CDR2 SQIVND (reference sequence). CDR3 length: 14 amino acids. CDR3 in DNA: TGTGCCAGTAGTACCAATCAGGGATGGACTGAAGCTTTCTTT. Its translation is CASSTNQGWTEAFF.

This clone was seen at least ten times. This chain links TRBV7-9 with TRBJ2-2; the D is unclear. Germline-derived CDR1 and CDR2 are SEHNR and FQNEAQ (reference sequence). V lost 11 bases, J lost 4 bases, and 17 bases lay in between. The CDR3 is 14 amino acids. CDR3 amino acids: CALGVGSGTGELFF. CDR3 nucleotides: TGTGCCCTCGGAGTGGGCAGTGGCACCGGGGAGCTGTTTTTT.